This T cell receptor (beta chain) appears in the sequencing data of a study of T-cell memory formation after mild COVID-19. TCRdb reprocessed the 5' RACE reads with MiXCR, giving one entry per CDR3 protein. This sample yields 450,000 or so distinct CDR3 sequences, of which 20% to 30% are seen a single time; roughly an eighth belongs to the top ten. V shed 3 bases and J shed 6 bases, with 6 bases lying between them. The CDR3 spans 12 residues. Germline CDR1 and CDR2: SEHNR and FQNEAQ (reference sequence). The sample consisted of PBMCs or a T cell subset sorted from them (not recorded which). This receptor was obtained from an adult woman who had mild COVID-19 (a few samples of this study predate the infection). Cell type and time point are not known. The chain is built from TRBV7-9 and TRBJ2-1, with D perhaps TRBD2 (5 bases). The CDR3 here is CASSFAGNEQFF. The CDR3 bases are TGTGCCAGCAGCTTTGCGGGCAATGAGCAGTTCTTC.